A selection of T cell receptor beta chains follows, all from one sample in a study of blood T cell repertoires in COVID-19. TCRdb keeps only in-frame clones here, not all; method: immunoSEQ multiplex PCR. The sample has approximately 100,000 clones; roughly nine tenths are singletons. The sample was peripheral blood. The receptors shown here come from a man aged 50-60 years with acute or convalescent COVID-19. The CDR3 runs from the conserved cysteine through the conserved F or W. Fields, in order: clone size, D gene, J gene, V gene, CDR3 DNA, CDR3 protein. The D gene is left open where the match is weak. The size of a clone is reported for some rows only, either as once, few or many, or as a class for expanded clones.

-	-	TRBJ1-1	TRBV6-5	TGTGCCAGCAGTTACGACGGGGGTCGTCGGAACACTGAAGCTTTCTTT	CASSYDGGRRNTEAFF
-	-	TRBJ1-6	TRBV5-5	TGTGCCAGCAGCGAGGGTTTTGGATTCACGGGCCTCCACTTT	CASSEGFGFTGLHF
-	TRBD1	TRBJ1-5	TRBV10-3	TGTGCCATCAGTGAGTCGCCAGGGGGCATTAGCAATCAGCCCCAGCATTTT	CAISESPGGISNQPQHF
-	TRBD1	TRBJ1-6	TRBV7-2	TGTGCCAGCAGCGGGACGACAGGGCAGACTTCACCCCTCCACTTT	CASSGTTGQTSPLHF
-	-	TRBJ1-5	TRBV4-1	TGCGCCAGCAGCCAAACGTACACCAGCAATCAGCCCCAGCATTTT	CASSQTYTSNQPQHF
-	-	TRBJ1-4	TRBV14	TGTGCCAGCAGTCGTTTTCGGGTTAAGAATGAAAAACTGTTTTTT	CASSRFRVKNEKLFF
-	TRBD1	TRBJ2-7	TRBV6-5	TGTGCCAGCAGTTATTACCCGGGACAGGGGACCTACGAGCAGTACTTC	CASSYYPGQGTYEQYF
-	-	TRBJ2-3	TRBV6-5	TGTGCCAGCAGTTACTCTGGACAGACCACAGATACGCAGTATTTT	CASSYSGQTTDTQYF
-	-	TRBJ1-1	TRBV19	TGTGCCAGTAGTATCGGCAGGTCGAACACTGAAGCTTTCTTT	CASSIGRSNTEAFF
-	TRBD1	TRBJ1-1	TRBV27	TGTGCCAGCAGTCCTAGGACAGGGCTTGAAGCTTTCTTT	CASSPRTGLEAFF
-	TRBD1	TRBJ1-1	TRBV19	TGTGCCAGTACCCCATGGAGGACAGGGGACACTGAAGCTTTCTTT	CASTPWRTGDTEAFF
few	-	TRBJ2-7	TRBV27	TGTGCCAGCAGTTTATGGGGGGACAGCCCCTACGAGCAGTACTTC	CASSLWGDSPYEQYF
-	TRBD1	TRBJ2-1	TRBV19	TGTGCCAGTAGTTCTAGGACAGGTTACAATGAGCAGTTCTTC	CASSSRTGYNEQFF
-	-	TRBJ1-2	TRBV19	TGTGCCAGTAGTCCGACAGGCCCAAACTATGGCTACACCTTC	CASSPTGPNYGYTF
-	TRBD2	TRBJ2-3	TRBV28	TGTGCCATCTCGGACGGGGGGGCCGCAGATACGCAGTATTTT	CAISDGGAADTQYF
-	-	TRBJ1-5	TRBV28	TGTGCCAGCAGCCCGGGGGGGAGTCAGCCCCAGCATTTT	CASSPGGSQPQHF
-	-	TRBJ2-5	TRBV24-1	TGTGCCACCAGTGACCCCTCACAGGGTTTGCAAGAGACCCAGTACTTC	CATSDPSQGLQETQYF
-	TRBD1	TRBJ1-6	TRBV5-1	TGCGCCAGCGACCTGGACAGGGGGGCGGAGAGTTCACCCCTCCACTTT	CASDLDRGAESSPLHF
-	-	TRBJ1-1	TRBV6-5	TGTGCCAGCAGTTACGGACAGAAGAACACTGAAGCTTTCTTT	CASSYGQKNTEAFF
-	TRBD2	TRBJ2-3	TRBV9	TGTGCCAGCAGCTCCCGCGGGGGGGCTAGCACAGATACGCAGTATTTT	CASSSRGGASTDTQYF
-	-	TRBJ2-5	TRBV18	TGTGCCACCTTGGGCGGACAACAAGAGACCCAGTACTTC	CATLGGQQETQYF
-	TRBD1	TRBJ1-2	TRBV14	TGTGCCAGCAGCAAAAACAGGGGTCGGGGCGGCTACACCTTC	CASSKNRGRGGYTF
few	-	TRBJ2-2	TRBV7-2	TGTGCCAGCAGACGAATAGCAGGGACCGGGGAGCTGTTTTTT	CASRRIAGTGELFF